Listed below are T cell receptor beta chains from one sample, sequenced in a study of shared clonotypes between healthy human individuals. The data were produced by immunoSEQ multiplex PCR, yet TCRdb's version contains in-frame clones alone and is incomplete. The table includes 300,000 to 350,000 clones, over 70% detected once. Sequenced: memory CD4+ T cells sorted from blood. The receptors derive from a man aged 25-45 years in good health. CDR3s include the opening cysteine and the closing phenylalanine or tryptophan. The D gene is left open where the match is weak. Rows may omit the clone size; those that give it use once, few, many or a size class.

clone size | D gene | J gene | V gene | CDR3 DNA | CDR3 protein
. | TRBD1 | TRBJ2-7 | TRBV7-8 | TGTGCCAGCAGCGCCCTGGACAGGGCTTCCTCCGAGCAGTACTTC | CASSALDRASSEQYF
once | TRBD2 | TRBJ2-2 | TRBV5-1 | TGCGCCAGCAGTTTAGCGGGCATAACCGGGGAGCTGTTTTTT | CASSLAGITGELFF
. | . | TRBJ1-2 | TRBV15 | TGTGCCACCAGTCTTACAGGGTCCTATGGCTACACCTTC | CATSLTGSYGYTF
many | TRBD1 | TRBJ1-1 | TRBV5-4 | TGTGCCAGCAGCAGGGGACAGACTTACACTGAAGCTTTCTTT | CASSRGQTYTEAFF
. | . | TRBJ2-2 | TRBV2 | TGTGCCACCCAGAACACCGGGGAGCTGTTTTTT | CATQNTGELFF
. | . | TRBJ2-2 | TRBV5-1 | TGCGCCAGCAGCTCCAGGGTGGACACCGGGGAGCTGTTTTTT | CASSSRVDTGELFF
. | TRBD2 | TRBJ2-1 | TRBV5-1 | TGCGCCAGCAGCTTGGTACCTAGCGGAGACAATGAGCAGTTCTTC | CASSLVPSGDNEQFF
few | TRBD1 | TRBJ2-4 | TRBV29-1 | TGCAGCGTTGGACAGGGGGTGAACATTCAGTACTTC | CSVGQGVNIQYF
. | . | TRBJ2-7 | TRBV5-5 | TGTGCCAGCACCGGAGGAACGGGGACCTACGAGCAGTACTTC | CASTGGTGTYEQYF
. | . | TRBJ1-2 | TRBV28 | TGTGCCAGCAGTTCATCAGGGAGTCACACCTTC | CASSSSGSHTF
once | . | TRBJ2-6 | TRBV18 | TGTGCCAGCTCACCAGGGCAGGGGAGCTCTGGGGCCAACGTCCTGACTTTC | CASSPGQGSSGANVLTF
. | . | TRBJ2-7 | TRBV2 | TGTGCCAGCACCATCTTGGACTCTGATTGTGCGCAGTACTTC | CASTILDSDCAQYF
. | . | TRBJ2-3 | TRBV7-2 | TGTGCCAGCAGCTTAGCGGGAACTAGCACAGATACGCAGTATTTT | CASSLAGTSTDTQYF
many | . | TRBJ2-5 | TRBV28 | TGTGCCAGCAGCCAAACCCCGGGCAGGGGGGGTCAAGAGACCCAGTACTTC | CASSQTPGRGGQETQYF
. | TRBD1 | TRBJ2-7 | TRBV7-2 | TGTGCCAGCAGCTTGGAACGGACAGGGTCCTACGAGCAGTACTTC | CASSLERTGSYEQYF
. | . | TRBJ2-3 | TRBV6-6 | TGTGCCAGCAGACCGACAGCCCTCAGTGATACGCAGTATTTT | CASRPTALSDTQYF
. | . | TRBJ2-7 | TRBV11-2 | TGTGCCAGCAGCTTAGCGGGGGCCTCGGGGCCGGTTTTGCAGTACTTC | CASSLAGASGPVLQYF
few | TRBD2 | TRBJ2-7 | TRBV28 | TGTGCCAGCAGTTCCCCTAGCGGGTACTCCTACGAGCAGTACTTC | CASSSPSGYSYEQYF
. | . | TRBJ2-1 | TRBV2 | TGTGCCAGCAGCCCAGGACGGACTACCTACAATGAGCAGTTCTTC | CASSPGRTTYNEQFF
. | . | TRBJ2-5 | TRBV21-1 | TGTGCCAGCAGCAAAGCGCTGGGACGGGAGGTAGAGACCCAGTACTTC | CASSKALGREVETQYF
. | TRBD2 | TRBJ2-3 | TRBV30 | TGTGCCTGGAAGCGGGAGGGCCTTGGAGATACGCAGTATTTT | CAWKREGLGDTQYF
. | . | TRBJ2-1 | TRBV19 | TGTGCCAGTAGTAGGGGAACCGACTCCTACAATGAGCAGTTCTTC | CASSRGTDSYNEQFF
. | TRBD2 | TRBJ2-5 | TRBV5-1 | TGCGCCAGCAGCACAAGCGGGAGGGCCGCTCCACCCGAGACCCAGTACTTC | CASSTSGRAAPPETQYF
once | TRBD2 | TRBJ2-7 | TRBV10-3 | TGTGCCACCGACCCCCGGGGGGGGAGGTACGAGCAGTACTTC | CATDPRGGRYEQYF
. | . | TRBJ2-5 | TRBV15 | TGTGCCACCAGCAGAGGGACGTTAGAGACCCAGTACTTC | CATSRGTLETQYF
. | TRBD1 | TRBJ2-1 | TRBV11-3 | TGTGCCAGCAGCTTAGAAACAGGGGATAACTATGAGCAGTTCTTC | CASSLETGDNYEQFF
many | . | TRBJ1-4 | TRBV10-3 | TGTGCCATCAGTGAGCCTCAGGGGATGCCTCAAAAACTGTTTTTT | CAISEPQGMPQKLFF
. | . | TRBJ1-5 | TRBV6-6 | TGTGCCAGCAGTGGGGGCTCGGGGAGCAATCAGCCCCAGCATTTT | CASSGGSGSNQPQHF
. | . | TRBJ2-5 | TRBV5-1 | TGCGCCAGCAGCCAGCAACAAGAGACCCAGTACTTC | CASSQQQETQYF
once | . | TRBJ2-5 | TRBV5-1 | TGCGCCAGCAGCTTGGGGTCCGTAGGAGGAGAGACCCAGTACTTC | CASSLGSVGGETQYF
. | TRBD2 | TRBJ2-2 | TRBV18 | TGTGCCAGCTCACCCCGATTAGCGGGAGCGGAGACCGGGGAGCTGTTTTTT | CASSPRLAGAETGELFF
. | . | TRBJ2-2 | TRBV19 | TGTGCCAGTAGTATACTACCTAACACCGGGGAGCTGTTTTTT | CASSILPNTGELFF